This note documents a single T cell receptor beta chain sequence. This clone has a handful of counts. Which antigen it targets is not known. Base qualities are not at hand, and no much larger clone is one base apart. TCR CDR3 regions were amplified from genomic DNA by multiplex PCR using the deep immunoSEQ assay. Extracted genomic DNA from each cell subset was distributed evenly across all wells of several immunoSEQ 96-well plates, and each plate was treated as a replicate. For sorted subsets, each replicate PCR was loaded with approximately 200 ng genomic DNA, equivalent to 25,000 to 35,000 T cell genomes. The purified libraries were quantified using a Qubit 3.0 fluorometer, sized with a Bioanalyzer 2100, and then quantified again using the KAPA Library Quantification kit. Every immunoSEQ 96-well plate was sequenced on a dedicated single-read 150-cycle Illumina NextSeq 550 flow cell. On the study's bioinformatics: Because only junctional sequences without quality scores were contained in the immunoSEQ output, filtering matching that applied to full-length reads could not be performed. Sequences were annotated with PyIR, a Python wrapper for IgBLAST v1.9, and V/J genes and CDR3 were assigned using IMGT germline references. Reads were removed for weak V/J assignments (E-value above 1e-6), missing CDR3, stop codons, out-of-frame junctions, or ambiguous translated residues. V3J clonotypes were defined as sequences sharing an identical inferred V gene, J gene, and CDR3 amino acid sequence. The percentage overlap between two repertoires was calculated by dividing the number of shared unique clonotypes by the size of the smaller repertoire. Repertoire richness was assessed with RTK rarefaction, the Chao1 estimator, and Recon v2.1 estimates of unobserved clonotypes. Generation probabilities were computed with OLGA for all TCRbeta clonotypes obtained by the gDNA method from a few donors. TCRdb obtained this table from immuneACCESS and retained in-frame rearrangements with V and J assigned. These tables miss some clones; where compared with another copy, unresolved V genes account for less than half of the shortfall, and the remainder is unexplained. The V and J calls and clone size were taken over from that table, and D and trimming were inferred from the DNA. The sample yields a few hundred thousand clones; over 50% were counted once. The ten largest clones add up to around 10% of the sample.

Per the germline V gene (reference sequence), SEHNR is the CDR1 and FQNEAQ is the CDR2. Trimming costs V 3 bases and J 4 bases, and their ends lie 6 bases apart. The CDR3 runs 12 amino acids, cysteine and phenylalanine included. Of the read, only the CDR3 DNA is kept; its 36 bases are in frame from base 1. The sample originates from a study of shared clonotypes between healthy human individuals (TCRdb year 2020). Notes on the research overall: Two women and three men aged 18 to 49 years were included in the cohort. Per donor, three plates each were used for CD4 naive and CD4 memory, two for CD8 naive, and one for CD8 memory. The study deeply sequenced blood TCR repertoires of five healthy adults to estimate repertoire size and the extent of clonotype sharing between individuals. To increase sequencing depth and limit assay-specific biases, different laboratories used diverse techniques to prepare libraries and sequence TCR repertoires. Leukapheresis yielded between about 0.94 and 10 billion PBMCs per donor.

The donors were healthy, HIV-negative adults with no recently reported acute infections or vaccinations. Every donor was a Caucasian adult residing in Nashville, Tennessee, USA. Magnetic negative selection was used to enrich CD4+ T cells, after which naive cells were positively selected on CD45RA and the negative fraction became the memory subset. Blood was collected by leukapheresis, and PBMCs were isolated by Ficoll-Histopaque density gradient centrifugation and then cryopreserved in liquid nitrogen vapor phase. Analytical flow cytometry was used to check the purity and quantity of every magnetically sorted T cell population. Genomic DNA was isolated from each sorted fraction and quantified by UV absorbance on a Nanodrop 2000c. Study-wide findings and limitations: Pairwise subsampling indicated that sequencing depth was expected to affect the degree of clonotype sharing among donors. Only blood was sampled, and tissue TCR repertoires likely differ from those in blood. Even with the large sequencing depth, rarefaction of the sorted-subset datasets indicated that sequencing was incomplete. About 5% of naive CD4, 3.5% of naive CD8, around 2.3% of memory CD4, and roughly 0.4% of memory CD8 clonotypes were shared across four donors. Higher generation probabilities were observed for clonotypes shared by all four sorted-subset donors than for non-shared clonotypes. Larger estimated clonotype richness was generally found for naive subsets than for memory subsets. Because the study included only a small number of donors, the genetic and exposure-history diversity represented was limited.

This clonotype was obtained from a man younger than 40 in good health. The sequenced sample consisted of memory CD4+ T cells sorted from blood. Reading the label with the study, this specimen's cell subset or site is: CD45RA-negative fraction. Recombination connected TRBV7-9 to TRBJ2-5; the D gene cannot be resolved reliably. The CDR3 protein sequence reads: CASSLVRETQYF. The DNA sequence is as follows: TGTGCCAGCAGCTTGGTTAGAGAGACCCAGTACTTC.